Listed below are T cell receptor beta chains from one sample, sequenced in a study of T cell responses to AZD1222 COVID-19 vaccine. Sequencing used immunoSEQ multiplex PCR; TCRdb keeps in-frame clones, though not all of them. The sample has 110,000 to 150,000 clones, 85% to 95% seen once. The sample consisted of peripheral blood, taken on day 0 of AZD1222 vaccination. The receptors originated from an adult in good health. CDR3s include the opening cysteine and the closing phenylalanine or tryptophan. A D gene is named only where the DNA matches it firmly. The size entry is marked missing in some rows and otherwise reads once, few, many or a size class.

>NA|TRBV18|TRBJ1-2|TRBD1
TGTGCCAGCTCACCACCCGGACAGGCGGGCTATGGCTACACCTTC
CASSPPGQAGYGYTF
>NA|TRBV30|TRBJ2-1|TRBD2
TGTGCCTGGAAGGATCGCGGGAGGCTCAATGAGCAGTTCTTC
CAWKDRGRLNEQFF
>NA|TRBV12-5|TRBJ2-1|NA
TGTGCTAGTGGTTTGGGGAGGAGAGAGCAGTTCTTC
CASGLGRREQFF
>NA|TRBV5-1|TRBJ1-1|NA
TGCGCCAGCAGGGTCCAGGGCTCTGAAGCTTTCTTT
CASRVQGSEAFF
>NA|TRBV28|TRBJ1-6|TRBD1
TGTGCCAGCAGCCGACTCAGGGGGCCCGGATTTAATTCACCCCTCCACTTT
CASSRLRGPGFNSPLHF
>NA|TRBV10-3|TRBJ1-1|TRBD1
TGTGCCATCAGTGAAGACAGGGGTCGATCAGAAGCTTTCTTT
CAISEDRGRSEAFF
>NA|TRBV6-6|TRBJ1-2|NA
TGTGCCAGCAGTTACTCGACTCAGGGCTGGGGCTATGGCTACACCTTC
CASSYSTQGWGYGYTF
>few|TRBV6-5|TRBJ1-5|TRBD1
TGTGCCAGCACTCCGACAGGGCGGAATCAGCCCCAGCATTTT
CASTPTGRNQPQHF
>NA|TRBV27|TRBJ1-2|NA
TGTGCCAGCAGTTTATCGGCCCTCCGAGGGTATGGCTACACCTTC
CASSLSALRGYGYTF
>NA|TRBV29-1|TRBJ2-7|TRBD2
TGCAGCGTTGTATCGGCGGGAGGGACCGAGCAGTACTTC
CSVVSAGGTEQYF
>NA|TRBV20-1|TRBJ2-7|TRBD2
TGCAGTGCTAGTTCCCCCGGGACTACTTCCTACGAGCAGTACTTC
CSASSPGTTSYEQYF
>NA|TRBV20-1|TRBJ1-1|NA
TGCAGTGCTAGTCCTTTAGGGGGGGTAGGTGAAGCTTTCTTT
CSASPLGGVGEAFF
>NA|TRBV28|TRBJ1-5|TRBD1
TGTGCCACCAGACAGGGGGGTCAGCCCCAGCATTTT
CATRQGGQPQHF
>NA|TRBV19|TRBJ1-1|TRBD1
TGTGCCAGTAGTCGGGGACAGGGGTATACTGAAGCTTTCTTT
CASSRGQGYTEAFF
>NA|TRBV4-1|TRBJ1-1|TRBD1
TGCGCCAGCAGCCAAGGGACCGGGACAGGGGTGAACACTGAAGCTTTCTTT
CASSQGTGTGVNTEAFF
>NA|TRBV18|TRBJ1-2|NA
TGTGCCAGCTCACGAGTGCGGGGGCCAGGGGACGGCTACACCTTC
CASSRVRGPGDGYTF
>NA|TRBV9|TRBJ2-1|TRBD1
TGTGCCAGCAGCCCACGGAGGGGACAGGGGGCTAATGAGCAGTTCTTC
CASSPRRGQGANEQFF
>NA|TRBV5-1|TRBJ1-1|NA
TGCGCCAGCAGCTTGGTGGGGGGAAGTGGCACTGAAGCTTTCTTT
CASSLVGGSGTEAFF
>NA|TRBV28|TRBJ1-3|NA
TGTGCCAGCAGTTTCTCTGGAAACACCATATATTTT
CASSFSGNTIYF
>NA|TRBV9|TRBJ2-5|TRBD2
TGTGCCAGCAGCGTAGTAGCGGGAGGAGAGACCCAGTACTTC
CASSVVAGGETQYF
>few|TRBV11-2|TRBJ1-1|NA
TGTGCCAGCAGCTCCCGGACGAGGAACACTGAAGCTTTCTTT
CASSSRTRNTEAFF
>NA|TRBV4-2|TRBJ2-3|TRBD2
TGTGCCAGCAGCCAAGAGAGACTAGCGGTTAGCACAGATACGCAGTATTTT
CASSQERLAVSTDTQYF
>NA|TRBV28|TRBJ2-3|NA
TGTGCCAGCAGTTATGGAGAAGGGACCACAGATACGCAGTATTTT
CASSYGEGTTDTQYF
>NA|TRBV5-4|TRBJ1-2|NA
TGTGCCAGCAGCCATCCTGGACGGACCTATGGCTACACCTTC
CASSHPGRTYGYTF
>NA|TRBV14|TRBJ2-7|TRBD2
TGTGCCAGCAGCCGTGGACTAGCGGGCCCCTACGAGCAGTACTTC
CASSRGLAGPYEQYF
>NA|TRBV28|TRBJ1-2|NA
TGTGCCAGCAGGATCTGGCAGGGGTACTATGGCTACACCTTC
CASRIWQGYYGYTF
>NA|TRBV19|TRBJ2-2|NA
TGTGCCAGTAGCCCAACGGGGACCGGGGAGCTGTTTTTT
CASSPTGTGELFF
>NA|TRBV19|TRBJ2-2|NA
TGTGCCAGCGGGACGGAGCTCTACCCACCCGGGGAGCTGTTTTTT
CASGTELYPPGELFF
>once|TRBV30|TRBJ2-3|TRBD2
TGTGCCTGGAGTGTCATAGCGGGAGGGTTCACAGATACGCAGTATTTT
CAWSVIAGGFTDTQYF
>NA|TRBV2|TRBJ1-1|NA
TGTGCCAGCAGGCTCAGGGGCGGGAACACTGAAGCTTTCTTT
CASRLRGGNTEAFF
>NA|TRBV6-6|TRBJ2-7|TRBD1
TGTGCCAGCAGTTTGCCGGGACAGGGGGCAGGTGAGCAGTACTTC
CASSLPGQGAGEQYF
>NA|TRBV5-4|TRBJ1-2|TRBD1
TGTGCCAGCAGCTTGGCCATAGGGGGCGTCGGCTATGGCTACACCTTC
CASSLAIGGVGYGYTF